This TCR beta chain was identified during a study of blood T cell repertoires in COVID-19. Across the study: The origin of the acute and convalescent COVID-19 samples was the United States, Italy and Spain.

A single count supports this clone. Profiled with immunoSEQ multiplex PCR; TCRdb holds only in-frame clones, not every one. The sample records roughly 200,000 clones, about 80% being singletons. The CDR3 has 14 residues. CDR1 is MNHEY and CDR2 is SVGAGI in the germline V gene. Trimming removed 6 bases from V and 1 base from J; junction bases left unmatched: 4. The sequenced sample was peripheral blood. J is TRBJ1-1 and V is TRBV6-5; 8 bases match TRBD1. The TCR was taken from a man aged 65 to 79 with active or convalescent COVID-19. Here the CDR3 reads CASSQTGGNTEAFF. Here the CDR3 DNA reads TGTGCCAGCAGCCAAACAGGGGGGAACACTGAAGCTTTCTTT.